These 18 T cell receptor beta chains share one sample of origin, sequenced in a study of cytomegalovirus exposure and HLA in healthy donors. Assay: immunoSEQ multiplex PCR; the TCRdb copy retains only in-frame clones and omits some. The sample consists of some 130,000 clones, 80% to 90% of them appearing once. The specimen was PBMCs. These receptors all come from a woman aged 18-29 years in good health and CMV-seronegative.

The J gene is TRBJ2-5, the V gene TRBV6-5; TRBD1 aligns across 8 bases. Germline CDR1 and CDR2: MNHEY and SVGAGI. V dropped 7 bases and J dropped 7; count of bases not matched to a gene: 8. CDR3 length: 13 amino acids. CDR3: CASTRGQGGTQYF. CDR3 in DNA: TGTGCCAGCACCCGAGGACAGGGAGGGACCCAGTACTTC.

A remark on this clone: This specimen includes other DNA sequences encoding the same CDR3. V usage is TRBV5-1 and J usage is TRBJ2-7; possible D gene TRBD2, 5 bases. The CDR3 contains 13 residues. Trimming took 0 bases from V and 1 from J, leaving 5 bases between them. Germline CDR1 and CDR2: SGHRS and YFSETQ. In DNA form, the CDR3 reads TGCGCCAGCAGCTTGGCGGGGTCCTACGAGCAGTACTTC. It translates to CASSLAGSYEQYF.

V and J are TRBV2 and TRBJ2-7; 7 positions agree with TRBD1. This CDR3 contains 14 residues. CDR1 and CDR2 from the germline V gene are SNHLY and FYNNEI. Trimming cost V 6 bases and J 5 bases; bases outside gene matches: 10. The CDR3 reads CASRDDRVDHEQYF. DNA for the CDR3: TGTGCCAGCAGAGATGACAGGGTAGACCACGAGCAGTACTTC. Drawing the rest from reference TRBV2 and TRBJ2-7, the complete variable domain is EPEVTQTPSHQVTQMGQEVILRCVPISNHLYFYWYRQILGQKVEFLVSFYNNEISEKSEIFDDQFSVERPDGSNFTLKIRSTKLEDSAMYFCASRDDRVDHEQYFGPGTRLTVT.

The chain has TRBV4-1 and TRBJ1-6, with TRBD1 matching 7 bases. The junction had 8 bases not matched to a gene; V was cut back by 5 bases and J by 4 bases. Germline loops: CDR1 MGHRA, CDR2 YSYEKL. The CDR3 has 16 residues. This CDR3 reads CASSSDRDGYNSPLHF. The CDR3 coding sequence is TGCGCCAGCAGCTCAGACAGGGATGGATATAATTCACCCCTCCACTTT.

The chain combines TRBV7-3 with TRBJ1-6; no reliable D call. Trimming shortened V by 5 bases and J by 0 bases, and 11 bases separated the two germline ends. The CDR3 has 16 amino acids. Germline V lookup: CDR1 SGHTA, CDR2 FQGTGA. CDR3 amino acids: CASSRSSSSYNSPLHF. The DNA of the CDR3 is TGTGCCAGCAGCCGGAGTTCGAGCTCCTATAATTCACCCCTCCACTTT.

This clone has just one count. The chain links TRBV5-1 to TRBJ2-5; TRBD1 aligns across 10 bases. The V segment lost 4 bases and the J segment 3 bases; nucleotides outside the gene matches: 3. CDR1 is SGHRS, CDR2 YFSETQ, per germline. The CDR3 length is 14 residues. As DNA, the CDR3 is TGCGCCAGCAGCCGGGACAGGGGAGAAGAGACCCAGTACTTC. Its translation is CASSRDRGEETQYF.

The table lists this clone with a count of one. The DNA for the CDR3 is TGTGCCAGCAGCGTAGATTCAGGGGCCAAAAACATTCAGTACTTC. Protein product: CASSVDSGAKNIQYF. V is TRBV9 and J is TRBJ2-4; D perhaps matches TRBD1 (5 bases). CDR1 and CDR2 from the germline V gene are SGDLS and YYNGEE. The CDR3 covers 15 residues. Trimming removed 0 bases from V and 1 base from J, with 8 bases in between. Complete variable domain (other parts from reference TRBV9 and TRBJ2-4): DSGVTQTPKHLITATGQRVTLRCSPRSGDLSVYWYQQSLDQGLQFLIQYYNGEERAKGNILERFSAQQFPDLHSELNLSSLELGDSALYFCASSVDSGAKNIQYFGAGTRLSVL.

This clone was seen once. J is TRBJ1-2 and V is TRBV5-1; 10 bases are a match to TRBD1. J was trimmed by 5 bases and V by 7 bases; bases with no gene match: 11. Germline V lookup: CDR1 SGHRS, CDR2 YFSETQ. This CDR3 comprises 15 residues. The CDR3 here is CASRSWTGGGYGYTF. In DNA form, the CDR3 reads TGCGCCAGCCGATCGTGGACAGGGGGAGGTTATGGCTACACCTTC.

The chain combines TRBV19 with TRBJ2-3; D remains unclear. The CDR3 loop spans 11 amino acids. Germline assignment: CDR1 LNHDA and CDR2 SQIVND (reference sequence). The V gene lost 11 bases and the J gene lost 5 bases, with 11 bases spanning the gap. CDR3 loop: CASNGGDTQYF. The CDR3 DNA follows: TGTGCCTCCAACGGTGGAGATACGCAGTATTTT.

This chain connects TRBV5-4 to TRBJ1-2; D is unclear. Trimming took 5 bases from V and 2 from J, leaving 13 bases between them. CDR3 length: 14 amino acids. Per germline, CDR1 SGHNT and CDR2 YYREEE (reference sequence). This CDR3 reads CASRLEFLNYGYTF. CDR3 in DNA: TGTGCCAGCAGACTGGAGTTCTTAAACTATGGCTACACCTTC. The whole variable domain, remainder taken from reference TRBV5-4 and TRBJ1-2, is ETGVTQSPTHLIKTRGQQVTLRCSSQSGHNTVSWYQQALGQGPQFIFQYYREEENGRGNFPPRFSGLQFPNYSSELNVNALELDDSALYLCASRLEFLNYGYTFGSGTRLTVV.

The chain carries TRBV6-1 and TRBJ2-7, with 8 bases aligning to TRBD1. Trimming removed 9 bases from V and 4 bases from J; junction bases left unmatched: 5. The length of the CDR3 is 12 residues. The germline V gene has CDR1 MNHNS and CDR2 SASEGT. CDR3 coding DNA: TGTGCCAGACACAGGGGGATATACGAGCAGTACTTC. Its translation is CARHRGIYEQYF.

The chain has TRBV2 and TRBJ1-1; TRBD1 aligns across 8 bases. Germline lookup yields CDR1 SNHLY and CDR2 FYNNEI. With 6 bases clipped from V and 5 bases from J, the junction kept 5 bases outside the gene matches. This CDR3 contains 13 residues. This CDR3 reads CASRTTGGTEAFF. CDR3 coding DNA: TGTGCCAGCAGGACTACAGGGGGGACTGAAGCTTTCTTT.

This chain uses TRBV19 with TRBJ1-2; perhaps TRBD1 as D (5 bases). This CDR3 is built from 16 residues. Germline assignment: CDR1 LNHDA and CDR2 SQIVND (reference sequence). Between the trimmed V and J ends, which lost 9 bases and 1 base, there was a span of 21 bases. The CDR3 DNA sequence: TGTGCCAGCCGAAGGGGCAGTACACAATTTAACTATGGCTACACCTTC. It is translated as CASRRGSTQFNYGYTF.

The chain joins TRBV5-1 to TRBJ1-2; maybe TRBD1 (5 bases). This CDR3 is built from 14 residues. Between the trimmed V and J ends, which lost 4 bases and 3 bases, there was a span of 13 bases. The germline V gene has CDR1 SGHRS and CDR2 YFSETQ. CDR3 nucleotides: TGCGCCAGCAGCCCGACAGAACTTCACTATGGCTACACCTTC. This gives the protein CASSPTELHYGYTF.

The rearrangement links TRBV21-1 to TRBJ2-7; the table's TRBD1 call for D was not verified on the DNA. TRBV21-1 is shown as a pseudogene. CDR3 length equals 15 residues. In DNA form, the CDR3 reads TGTGCCATCCGACTGAAAGGGGAAGGGGGCTACGAGCAGTACTTC. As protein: CAIRLKGEGGYEQYF.

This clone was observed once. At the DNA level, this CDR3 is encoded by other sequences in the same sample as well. As DNA, the CDR3 is TGTGCCAGCAGAACAGGGAGCTCCTACAATGAGCAGTTCTTC. Translated, it gives CASRTGSSYNEQFF. The chain couples TRBV19 to TRBJ2-1, with D perhaps matching TRBD1 (6 bases). The CDR3 extends over 14 amino acids. Trimming took 9 bases from V and 0 from J, leaving 12 bases between them. Germline V gene data show CDR1 as LNHDA and CDR2 as SQIVND (reference sequence).

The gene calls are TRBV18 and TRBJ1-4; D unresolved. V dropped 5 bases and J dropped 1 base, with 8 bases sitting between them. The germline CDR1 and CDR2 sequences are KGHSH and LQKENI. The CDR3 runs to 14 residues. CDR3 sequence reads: CASSGSQTNEKLFF. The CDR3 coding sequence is TGTGCCAGCTCAGGCTCCCAAACTAATGAAAAACTGTTTTTT. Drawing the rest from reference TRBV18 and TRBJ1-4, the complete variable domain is NAGVMQNPRHLVRRRGQEARLRCSPMKGHSHVYWYRQLPEEGLKFMVYLQKENIIDESGMPKERFSAEFPKEGPSILRIQQVVRGDSAAYFCASSGSQTNEKLFFGSGTQLSVL.

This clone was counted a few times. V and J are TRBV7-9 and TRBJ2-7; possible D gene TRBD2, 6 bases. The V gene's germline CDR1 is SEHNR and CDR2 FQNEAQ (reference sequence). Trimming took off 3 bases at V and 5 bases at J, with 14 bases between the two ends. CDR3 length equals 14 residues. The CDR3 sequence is CASSFSGTDHEQYF. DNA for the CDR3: TGTGCCAGCAGCTTCTCCGGGACTGACCACGAGCAGTACTTC.